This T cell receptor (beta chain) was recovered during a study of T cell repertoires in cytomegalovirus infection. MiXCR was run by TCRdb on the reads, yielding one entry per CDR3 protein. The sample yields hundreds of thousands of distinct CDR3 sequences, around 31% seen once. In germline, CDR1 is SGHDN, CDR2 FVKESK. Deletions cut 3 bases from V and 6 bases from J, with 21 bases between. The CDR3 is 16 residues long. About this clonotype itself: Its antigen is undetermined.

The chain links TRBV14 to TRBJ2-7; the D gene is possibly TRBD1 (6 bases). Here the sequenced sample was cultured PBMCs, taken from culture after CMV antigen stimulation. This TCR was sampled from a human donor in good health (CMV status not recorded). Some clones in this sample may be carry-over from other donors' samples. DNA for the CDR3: TGTGCCAGCAGCCAGTCGGTCGGGACATGGTTCTCCGAGCAGTACTTC. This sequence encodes CASSQSVGTWFSEQYF.